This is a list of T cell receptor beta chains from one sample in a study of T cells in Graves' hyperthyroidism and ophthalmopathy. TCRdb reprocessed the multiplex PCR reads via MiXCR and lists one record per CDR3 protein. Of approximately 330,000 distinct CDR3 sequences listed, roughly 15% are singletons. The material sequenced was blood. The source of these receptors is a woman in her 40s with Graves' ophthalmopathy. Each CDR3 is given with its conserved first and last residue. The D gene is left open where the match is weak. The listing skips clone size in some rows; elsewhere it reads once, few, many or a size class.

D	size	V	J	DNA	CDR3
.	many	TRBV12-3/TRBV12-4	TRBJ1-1	TGTGCCAGCAGTTGGAGGGGACCGGACACTGAAGCTTTCTTT	CASSWRGPDTEAFF
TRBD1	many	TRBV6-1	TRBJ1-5	TGTGCCAGCTGGTTGGGACAGGGGATGAATCAGCCCCAGCATTTT	CASWLGQGMNQPQHF
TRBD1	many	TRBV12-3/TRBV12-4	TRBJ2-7	TGTGCCAGCAGTCCGTCCGGGACAGGGGGCATCTACGAGCAGTACTTC	CASSPSGTGGIYEQYF
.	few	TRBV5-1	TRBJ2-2	TGCGCCAGCAGCCCGTCGGGGGCCGGGGAGCTGTTTTTT	CASSPSGAGELFF
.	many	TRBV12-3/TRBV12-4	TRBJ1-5	TGTGCCAGCAGTTTTGTCGGGCAGGGAGGTCAGCCCCAGCATTTT	CASSFVGQGGQPQHF
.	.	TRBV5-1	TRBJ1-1	TGCGCCAGCAGCTTGTTTCGGCAGCTTGGGGACACTGAAGCTTTCTTT	CASSLFRQLGDTEAFF
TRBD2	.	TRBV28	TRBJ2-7	TGTGCCAGCAGTCTCCGACTAGCCTCCCTGTGGGAGCAGTACTTC	CASSLRLASLWEQYF
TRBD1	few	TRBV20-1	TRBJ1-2	TGCAGTGCTAGAGATCCGAACAGGGGGCCCTATGGCTACACCTTC	CSARDPNRGPYGYTF
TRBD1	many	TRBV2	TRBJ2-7	TGTGCCAGCAGGGAAGTGACAGGGCTTAACTACGAGCAGTACTTC	CASREVTGLNYEQYF
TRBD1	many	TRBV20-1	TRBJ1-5	TGCAGTGCTATCACGGACAGGGCGAACAGCAATCAGCCCCAGCATTTT	CSAITDRANSNQPQHF
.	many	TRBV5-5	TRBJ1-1	TGTGCCAGCAGCTTGAGGGGAGGCGGGACTGAAGCTTTCTTT	CASSLRGGGTEAFF
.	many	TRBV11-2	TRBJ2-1	TGTGCCAGCAGCTTAAAGAAGGGACACTCGGGCAATGAGCAGTTCTTC	CASSLKKGHSGNEQFF